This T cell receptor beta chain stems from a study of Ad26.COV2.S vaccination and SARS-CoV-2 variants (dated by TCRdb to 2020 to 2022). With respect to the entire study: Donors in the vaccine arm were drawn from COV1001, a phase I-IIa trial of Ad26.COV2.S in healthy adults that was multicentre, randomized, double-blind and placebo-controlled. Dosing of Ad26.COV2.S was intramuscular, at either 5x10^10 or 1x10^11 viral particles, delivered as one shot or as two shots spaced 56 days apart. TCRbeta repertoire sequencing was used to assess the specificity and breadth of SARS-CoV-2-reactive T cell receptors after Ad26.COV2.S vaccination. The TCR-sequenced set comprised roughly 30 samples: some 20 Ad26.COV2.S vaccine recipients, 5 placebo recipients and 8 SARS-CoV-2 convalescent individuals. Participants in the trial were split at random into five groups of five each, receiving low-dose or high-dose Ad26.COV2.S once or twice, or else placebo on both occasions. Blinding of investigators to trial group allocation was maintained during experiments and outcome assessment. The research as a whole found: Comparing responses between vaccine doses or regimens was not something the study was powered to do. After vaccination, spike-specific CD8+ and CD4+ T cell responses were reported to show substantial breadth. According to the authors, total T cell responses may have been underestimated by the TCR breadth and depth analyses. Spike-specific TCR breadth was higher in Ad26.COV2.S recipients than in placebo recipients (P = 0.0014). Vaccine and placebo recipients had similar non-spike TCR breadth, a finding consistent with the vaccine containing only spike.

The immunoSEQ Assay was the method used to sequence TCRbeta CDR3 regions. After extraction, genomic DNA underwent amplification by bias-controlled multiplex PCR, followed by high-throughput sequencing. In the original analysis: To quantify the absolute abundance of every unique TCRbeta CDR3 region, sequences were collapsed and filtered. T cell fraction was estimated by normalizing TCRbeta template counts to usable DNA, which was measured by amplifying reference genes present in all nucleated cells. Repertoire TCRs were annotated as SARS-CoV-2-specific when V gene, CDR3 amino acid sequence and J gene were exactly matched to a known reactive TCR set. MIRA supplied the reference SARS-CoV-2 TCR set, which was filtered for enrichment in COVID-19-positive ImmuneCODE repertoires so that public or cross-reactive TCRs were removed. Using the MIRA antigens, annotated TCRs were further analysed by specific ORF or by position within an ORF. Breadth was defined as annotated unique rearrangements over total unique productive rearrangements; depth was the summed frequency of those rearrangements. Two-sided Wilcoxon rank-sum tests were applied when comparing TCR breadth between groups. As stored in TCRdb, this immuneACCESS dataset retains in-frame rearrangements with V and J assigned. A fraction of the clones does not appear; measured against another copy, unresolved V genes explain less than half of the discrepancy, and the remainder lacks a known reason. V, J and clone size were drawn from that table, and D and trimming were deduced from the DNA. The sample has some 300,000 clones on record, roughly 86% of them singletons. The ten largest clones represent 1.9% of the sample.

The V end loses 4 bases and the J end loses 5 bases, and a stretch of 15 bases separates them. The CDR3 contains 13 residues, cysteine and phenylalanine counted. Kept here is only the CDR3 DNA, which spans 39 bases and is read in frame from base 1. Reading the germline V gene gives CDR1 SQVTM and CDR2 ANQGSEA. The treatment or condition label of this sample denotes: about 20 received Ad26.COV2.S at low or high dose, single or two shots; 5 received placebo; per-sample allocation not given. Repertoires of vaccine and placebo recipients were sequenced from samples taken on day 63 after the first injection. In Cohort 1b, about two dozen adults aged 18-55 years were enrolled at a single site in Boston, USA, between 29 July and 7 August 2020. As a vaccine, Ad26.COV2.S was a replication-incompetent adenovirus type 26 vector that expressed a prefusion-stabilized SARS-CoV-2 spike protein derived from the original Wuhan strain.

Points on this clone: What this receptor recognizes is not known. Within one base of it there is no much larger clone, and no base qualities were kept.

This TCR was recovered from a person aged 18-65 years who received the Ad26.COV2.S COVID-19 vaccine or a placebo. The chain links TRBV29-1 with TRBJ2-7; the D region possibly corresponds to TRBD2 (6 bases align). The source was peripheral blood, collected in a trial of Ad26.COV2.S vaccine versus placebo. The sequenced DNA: TGCAGCGTTGGGAGTCTAGCGCTGGACGAGCAGTACTTC. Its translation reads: CSVGSLALDEQYF.